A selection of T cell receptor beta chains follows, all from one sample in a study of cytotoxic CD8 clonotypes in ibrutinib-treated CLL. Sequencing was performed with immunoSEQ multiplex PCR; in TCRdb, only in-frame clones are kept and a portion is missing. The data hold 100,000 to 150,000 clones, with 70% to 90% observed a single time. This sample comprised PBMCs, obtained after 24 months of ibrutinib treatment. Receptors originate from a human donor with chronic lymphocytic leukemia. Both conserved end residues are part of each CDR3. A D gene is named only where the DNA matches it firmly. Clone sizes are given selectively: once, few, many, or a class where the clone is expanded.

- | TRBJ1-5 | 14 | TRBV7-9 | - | CASSNMMGAQPQHF | TGTGCCAGCAGCAACATGATGGGGGCTCAGCCCCAGCATTTT
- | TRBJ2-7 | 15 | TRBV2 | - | CASRVNRGPSYEQYF | TGTGCCAGCAGGGTCAACAGAGGACCCAGCTACGAGCAGTACTTC
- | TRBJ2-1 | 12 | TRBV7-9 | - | CASSLGLGEQFF | TGTGCCAGCAGCTTAGGGCTTGGGGAGCAGTTCTTC
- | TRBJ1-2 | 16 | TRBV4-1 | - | CASSRPTGPTNYGYTF | TGCGCCAGCAGCCGACCTACGGGGCCAACTAACTATGGCTACACCTTC
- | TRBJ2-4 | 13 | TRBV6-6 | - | CATMDRGVNIQYF | TGTGCCACCATGGACAGAGGGGTAAACATTCAGTACTTC
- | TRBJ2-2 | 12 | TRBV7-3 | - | CASSTLSGELFF | TGTGCCAGCAGCACTCTTTCCGGGGAGCTGTTTTTT
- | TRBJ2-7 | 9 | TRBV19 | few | CAIGDEQYF | TGTGCCATCGGGGACGAGCAGTACTTC
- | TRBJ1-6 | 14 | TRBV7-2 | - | CASSLDDSSVVLHF | TGTGCCAGCAGCTTAGACGACTCCTCTGTGGTCCTCCACTTT
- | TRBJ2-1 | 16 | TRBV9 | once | CASSVGGVRTYNEQFF | TGTGCCAGCAGCGTAGGTGGGGTAAGGACTTACAATGAGCAGTTCTTC
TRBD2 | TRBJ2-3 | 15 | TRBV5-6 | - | CASSSRGRMRDTQYF | TGTGCCAGCAGCTCTCGCGGGAGGATGAGAGATACGCAGTATTTT
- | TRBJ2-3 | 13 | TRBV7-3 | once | CASSPSLTDTQYF | TGTGCCAGCAGCCCCTCCCTCACAGATACGCAGTATTTT
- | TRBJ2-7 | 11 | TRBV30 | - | CAWSPGAEQYF | TGTGCCTGGAGTCCGGGGGCAGAGCAGTACTTC
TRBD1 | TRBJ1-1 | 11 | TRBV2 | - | CASSGGQIAFF | TGTGCCAGCAGTGGGGGACAGATCGCTTTCTTT
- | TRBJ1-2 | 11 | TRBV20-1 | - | CSARGGVDYTF | TGCAGTGCTAGAGGGGGGGTAGACTACACCTTC
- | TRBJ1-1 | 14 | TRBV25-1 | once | CASSVPGLNTEAFF | TGTGCCAGCAGTGTTCCGGGACTGAACACTGAAGCTTTCTTT
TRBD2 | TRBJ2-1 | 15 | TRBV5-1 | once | CASSLTSGSYNEQFF | TGCGCCAGCAGCTTAACTAGCGGGTCTTACAATGAGCAGTTCTTC
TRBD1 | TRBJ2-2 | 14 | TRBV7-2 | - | CASSLWDSTGELFF | TGTGCCAGCAGCCTATGGGACAGCACCGGGGAGCTGTTTTTT
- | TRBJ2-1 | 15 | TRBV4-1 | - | CASSQGGVKGNEQFF | TGCGCCAGCAGCCAAGGGGGAGTCAAGGGCAATGAGCAGTTCTTC
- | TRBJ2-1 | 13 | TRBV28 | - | CASSSMSGIYWFF | TGTGCCAGCAGCTCAATGTCAGGGATTTATTGGTTCTTC
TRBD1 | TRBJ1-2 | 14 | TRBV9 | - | CASSVDQGADGYTF | TGTGCCAGCAGCGTGGACCAGGGGGCAGATGGCTACACCTTC
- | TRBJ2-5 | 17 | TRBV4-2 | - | CASSQGSRMGVQETQYF | TGTGCCAGCAGCCAAGGTTCTAGGATGGGGGTCCAAGAGACCCAGTACTTC
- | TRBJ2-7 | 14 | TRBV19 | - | CASSMGAWTGEQYF | TGTGCCAGTAGTATGGGAGCGTGGACGGGTGAGCAGTACTTC
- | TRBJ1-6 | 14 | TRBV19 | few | CASSSGYEGSPLHF | TGTGCCAGTAGTAGCGGTTACGAGGGTTCACCCCTCCACTTT
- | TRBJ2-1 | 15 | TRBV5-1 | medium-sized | CASSLERTSYNEQFF | TGCGCCAGCAGCTTGGAGAGGACTTCCTACAATGAGCAGTTCTTC
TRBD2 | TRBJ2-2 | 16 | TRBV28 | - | CASSRTSGGNTGELFF | TGTGCCAGCAGTCGGACGAGCGGGGGGAACACCGGGGAGCTGTTTTTT
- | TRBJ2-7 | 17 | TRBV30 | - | CAWSVQLYRQPPYEQYF | TGTGCCTGGAGTGTACAACTATACAGGCAGCCTCCCTACGAGCAGTACTTC
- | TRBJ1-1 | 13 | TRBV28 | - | CASNTPQNTEAFF | TGTGCCAGCAACACCCCTCAGAACACTGAAGCTTTCTTT
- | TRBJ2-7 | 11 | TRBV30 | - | CAWRGVYEQYF | TGTGCCTGGAGGGGGGTCTACGAGCAGTACTTC
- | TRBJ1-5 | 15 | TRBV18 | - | CASSPLSGTNQPQHF | TGTGCCAGCTCTCCTCTAAGCGGGACAAATCAGCCCCAGCATTTT
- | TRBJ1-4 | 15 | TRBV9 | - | CASSATTATNEKLFF | TGTGCCAGCAGCGCTACGACAGCAACTAATGAAAAACTGTTTTTT
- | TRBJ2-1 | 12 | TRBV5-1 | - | CASRDFDAEQFF | TGCGCCAGCAGGGACTTCGATGCTGAGCAGTTCTTC
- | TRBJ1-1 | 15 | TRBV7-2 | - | CASSLRAGMNTEAFF | TGTGCCAGCAGTCTTAGGGCAGGGATGAACACTGAAGCTTTCTTT
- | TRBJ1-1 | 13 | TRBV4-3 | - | CASSQQTGGEAFF | TGCGCCAGCAGCCAGCAAACAGGTGGTGAAGCTTTCTTT
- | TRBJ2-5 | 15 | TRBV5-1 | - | CASSINRGSGETQYF | TGCGCCAGCAGCATTAACAGGGGTAGCGGGGAGACCCAGTACTTC
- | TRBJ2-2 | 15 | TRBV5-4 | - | CASSPRQDFDGELFF | TGTGCCAGCAGCCCTAGACAGGACTTCGACGGGGAGCTGTTTTTT
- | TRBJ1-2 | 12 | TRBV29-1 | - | CSVDGRTEGYTF | TGCAGCGTTGATGGTAGGACGGAGGGCTACACCTTC
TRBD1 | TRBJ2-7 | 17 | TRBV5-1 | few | CASSLSEGQGFRSEQYF | TGCGCCAGCAGCTTATCGGAGGGACAGGGTTTTCGGTCCGAGCAGTACTTC
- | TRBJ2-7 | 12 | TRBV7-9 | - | CASTRETHEQYF | TGTGCCAGCACCCGGGAGACCCACGAGCAGTACTTC
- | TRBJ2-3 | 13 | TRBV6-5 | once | CASSHRPTDTQYF | TGTGCCAGCAGCCACCGGCCCACAGATACGCAGTATTTT
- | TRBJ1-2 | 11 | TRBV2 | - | CASGENYGYTF | TGTGCCAGCGGGGAAAACTATGGCTACACCTTC
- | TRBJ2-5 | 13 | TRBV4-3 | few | CASSQGMEETQYF | TGCGCCAGCAGCCAGGGGATGGAAGAGACCCAGTACTTC
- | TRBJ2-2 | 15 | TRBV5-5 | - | CASLGGAQNTGELFF | TGTGCCAGCCTCGGAGGGGCGCAGAACACCGGGGAGCTGTTTTTT
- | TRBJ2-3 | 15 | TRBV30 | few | CAQDPRGVGTDTQYF | TGTGCCCAGGATCCCCGAGGGGTTGGCACAGATACGCAGTATTTT
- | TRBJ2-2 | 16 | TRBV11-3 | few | CASSLDQSGFTGELFF | TGTGCCAGCAGCTTAGATCAATCAGGGTTCACCGGGGAGCTGTTTTTT
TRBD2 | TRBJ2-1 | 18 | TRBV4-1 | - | CASSPLGGSLSSYNEQFF | TGCGCCAGCAGCCCTCTCGGGGGGTCTTTAAGCTCCTACAATGAGCAGTTCTTC
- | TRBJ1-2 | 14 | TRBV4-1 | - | CASSQVTRSYGYTF | TGCGCCAGCAGCCAAGTTACCCGGTCCTATGGCTACACCTTC
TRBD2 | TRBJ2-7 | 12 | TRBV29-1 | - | CSVVSGAYEQYF | TGCAGCGTTGTGAGCGGGGCCTACGAGCAGTACTTC
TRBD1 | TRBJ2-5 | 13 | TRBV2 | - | CASSGTGQETQYF | TGTGCCAGCAGTGGGACAGGCCAAGAGACCCAGTACTTC
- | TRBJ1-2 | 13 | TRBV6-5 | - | CASSPGGFYGYTF | TGTGCCAGCAGCCCCGGGGGGTTCTATGGCTACACCTTC
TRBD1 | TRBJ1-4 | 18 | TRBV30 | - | CAWSVPGTGVGANEKLFF | TGTGCCTGGAGTGTACCTGGGACAGGGGTGGGAGCTAATGAAAAACTGTTTTTT
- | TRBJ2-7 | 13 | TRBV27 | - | CASSLAPGYEQYF | TGTGCCAGCAGTTTAGCCCCGGGGTACGAGCAGTACTTC
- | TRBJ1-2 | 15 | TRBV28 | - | CASSLRWRANYGYTF | TGTGCCAGCAGTTTAAGATGGAGGGCTAACTATGGCTACACCTTC
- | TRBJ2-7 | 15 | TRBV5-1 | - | CASSGGAGSPYEQYF | TGCGCCAGCAGCGGGGGGGCAGGGTCACCCTACGAGCAGTACTTC
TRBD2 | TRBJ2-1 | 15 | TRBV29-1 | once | CSALAGGTAYNEQFF | TGCAGCGCCCTCGCGGGGGGGACAGCTTACAATGAGCAGTTCTTC
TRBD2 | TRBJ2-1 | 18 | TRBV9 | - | CASSANPRGSGRGGEQFF | TGTGCCAGCAGCGCAAATCCTAGGGGTAGCGGGAGGGGAGGGGAGCAGTTCTTC
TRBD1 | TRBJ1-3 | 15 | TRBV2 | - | CASSVSQGGTITIYF | TGTGCCAGCAGTGTCAGCCAGGGGGGGACCATTACCATATATTTT
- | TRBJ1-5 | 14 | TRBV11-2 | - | CASTLDAGNQPQHF | TGTGCCAGCACCTTAGATGCGGGAAATCAGCCCCAGCATTTT
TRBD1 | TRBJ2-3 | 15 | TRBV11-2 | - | CASSSRQGRTDTQYF | TGTGCCAGCAGCTCTAGACAGGGGCGCACAGATACGCAGTATTTT
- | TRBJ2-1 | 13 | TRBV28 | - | CASSRAPLNEQFF | TGTGCCAGCAGTCGCGCCCCCCTCAATGAGCAGTTCTTC
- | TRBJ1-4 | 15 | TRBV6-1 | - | CASSEAGGSNEKLFF | TGTGCCAGCAGTGAAGCGGGGGGCTCTAATGAAAAACTGTTTTTT